These T cell receptor beta chains were read from a single sample in a study of blood T cells in healthy people across ages. In TCRdb, the 5' RACE reads were re-called with MiXCR into one record per CDR3 protein. The profile shows 1.5 million to 2 million distinct CDR3 sequences, around half of them singletons. Sequenced material: blood. The origin of the receptors is a woman aged 35 to 49 in good health. Each CDR3 is given with its conserved first and last residue. Each record gives: J gene, clone size, D gene, V gene, CDR3 DNA, CDR3 protein. D genes are given only for firm matches. Where a row states a size, it is once, few, many or the class of an expanded clone; other rows omit it.

TRBJ2-7 NA NA TRBV10-2 TGCGCCAGCGGGGGAAGATTCTACGAGCAGTACTTC CASGGRFYEQYF
TRBJ2-5 NA NA TRBV5-5 TGTGCCAGTAACCGTTGGGGAGAGACCCAGTACTTC CASNRWGETQYF
TRBJ1-6 NA NA TRBV4-2 TGTGCCAGCAGCCAGACCCAGGACGCGACCTCCTATAATTCACCCCTCCACTTT CASSQTQDATSYNSPLHF
TRBJ2-4 few NA TRBV12-3/TRBV12-4 TGTGCCAGCAGCGGATCCGTCACAGGGACTAACATTCAGTACTTC CASSGSVTGTNIQYF
TRBJ2-5 NA TRBD2 TRBV7-7 TGTGCTAGCAGCTTAGAGGGGCTAGCGGCCCGGGAGACCCAGTACTTC CASSLEGLAARETQYF
TRBJ2-1 NA TRBD2 TRBV7-9 TGTGCCAGCAGCTTAGTCCCTAGCGGGGGGACCCCGGGGGAGCAGTTCTTC CASSLVPSGGTPGEQFF
TRBJ2-1 NA NA TRBV29-1 TGCAGCGCGCGGGAAGAGACCCAGTTCTTC CSAREETQFF
TRBJ1-6 few TRBD1 TRBV27 TGTGCCAGCAGTTCCGCCGGGACAGGTCCTAATTCACCCCTCCACTTT CASSSAGTGPNSPLHF
TRBJ1-2 few NA TRBV9 TGTGCCAGCAGCGTCGGCAGTGGGGCAGGGAGCAACTATGGCTACACCTTC CASSVGSGAGSNYGYTF
TRBJ2-1 few TRBD2 TRBV28 TGTGCCAGCAGCATCACTAGCGGGGGCATCTACAATGAGCAGTTCTTC CASSITSGGIYNEQFF
TRBJ2-5 few TRBD1 TRBV6-1 TGTGCCAGCAGTTTGACAGGGGCTCAGCAGTACTTC CASSLTGAQQYF
TRBJ2-1 NA NA TRBV24-1 TGTGCCACCAGTGATTCGGCCAGGGAGGTCAATGAGCAGTTCTTC CATSDSAREVNEQFF
TRBJ2-7 few TRBD1 TRBV15 TGTGCCACCAGCATAAAGATTGCAGGGGGCGGACACGAGCAGTACTTC CATSIKIAGGGHEQYF
TRBJ2-1 NA NA TRBV4-3 TGCGCCAGCAGCCAAGATGGTTCAGGACTCTACAATGAGCAGTTCTTC CASSQDGSGLYNEQFF
TRBJ2-5 many NA TRBV29-1 TGCAGCGTTGAAGCGCGTCCTAGGGAGACCCAGTACTTC CSVEARPRETQYF
TRBJ2-5 few TRBD1 TRBV7-8 TGTGCCAGCAGCTTAGCAGGACAGGGGGCTGGTGAGACCCAGTACTTC CASSLAGQGAGETQYF
TRBJ2-3 NA NA TRBV7-9 TGTGCCAGCAGCTTAGGACGAACAGGGCGAGGCACAGATACGCAGTATTTT CASSLGRTGRGTDTQYF
TRBJ2-5 NA TRBD1 TRBV27 TGTGCCAGCACTCACAGGGGGCGCGGGGAAGAGACCCAGTACTTC CASTHRGRGEETQYF
TRBJ1-2 few TRBD1 TRBV12-3/TRBV12-4 TGTGCCAGCAGTTTAGCGGAGGAGGGGGCGGATGGCTACACCTTC CASSLAEEGADGYTF
TRBJ2-7 few NA TRBV4-1 TGCGCCAGCAGCCAAGATCCCACAGACTACGAGCAGTACTTC CASSQDPTDYEQYF
TRBJ1-2 NA TRBD1 TRBV20-1 TGCAGTGCTAGAGAAGACAGGGTTGGCTACACCTTC CSAREDRVGYTF
TRBJ2-3 NA TRBD2 TRBV7-8 TGTGCCTGCAGCTTATCTCGCGGGGGGCCGGGAGATACGCAGTATTTT CACSLSRGGPGDTQYF
TRBJ2-3 NA NA TRBV7-8 TGTGCCAGCAGCTTAGTTGTCTCAATTACGGGGGTAGGATCCACAGATACGCAGTATTTT CASSLVVSITGVGSTDTQYF
TRBJ1-2 NA NA TRBV10-3 TGTGCCATCAGCCCCATGGGGTATGGCTACACCTTC CAISPMGYGYTF
TRBJ2-5 few TRBD1 TRBV5-1 TGCGCCAGCAGCCCGGGACAGGGAGTAGAAAAGACCCAGTACTTC CASSPGQGVEKTQYF
TRBJ1-1 NA NA TRBV2 TGTGCCAGCCTCCTTCTTCAAGACACTGAAGCTTTCTTT CASLLLQDTEAFF